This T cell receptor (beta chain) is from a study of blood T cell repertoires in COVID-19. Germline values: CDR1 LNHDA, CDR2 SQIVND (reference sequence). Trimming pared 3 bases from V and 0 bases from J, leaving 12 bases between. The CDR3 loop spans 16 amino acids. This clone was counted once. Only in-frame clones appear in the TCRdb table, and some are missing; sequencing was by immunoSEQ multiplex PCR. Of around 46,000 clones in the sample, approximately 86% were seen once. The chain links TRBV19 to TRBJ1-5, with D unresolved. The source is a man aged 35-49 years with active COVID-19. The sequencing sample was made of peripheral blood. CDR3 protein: CASSMATPYSNQPQHF. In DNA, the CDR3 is TGTGCCAGTAGTATGGCGACACCTTATAGCAATCAGCCCCAGCATTTT.